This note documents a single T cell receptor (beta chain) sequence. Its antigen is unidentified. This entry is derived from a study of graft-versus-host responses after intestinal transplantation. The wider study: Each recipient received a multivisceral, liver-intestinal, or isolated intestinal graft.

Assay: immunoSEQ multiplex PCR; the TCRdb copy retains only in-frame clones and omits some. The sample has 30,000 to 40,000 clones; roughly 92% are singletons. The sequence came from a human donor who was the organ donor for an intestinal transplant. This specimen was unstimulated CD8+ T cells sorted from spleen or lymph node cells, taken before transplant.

The CDR3 DNA reads as TGTGCCAGCAGCGAGGACAGGGGGCAAGAGACCCAGTACTTC. Amino acid sequence: CASSEDRGQETQYF. The chain couples TRBV13 to TRBJ2-5, with 10 bases identical to TRBD1. V gave up 5 bases and J gave up 2 bases; unmatched junction bases: 2. The CDR3 loop spans 14 amino acids. CDR1 and CDR2 from the germline V gene are PRHDT and FYEKMQ (reference sequence).